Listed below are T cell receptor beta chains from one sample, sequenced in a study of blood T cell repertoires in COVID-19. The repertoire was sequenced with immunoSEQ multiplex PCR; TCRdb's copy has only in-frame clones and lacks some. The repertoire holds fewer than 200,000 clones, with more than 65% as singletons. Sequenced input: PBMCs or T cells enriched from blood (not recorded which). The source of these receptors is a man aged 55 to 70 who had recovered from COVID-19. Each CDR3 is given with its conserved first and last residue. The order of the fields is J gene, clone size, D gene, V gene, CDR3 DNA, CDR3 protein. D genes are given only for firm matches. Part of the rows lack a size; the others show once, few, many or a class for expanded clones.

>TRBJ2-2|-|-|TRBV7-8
TGTGCCAGCAGCTTAGTCGGCCTAGCCGGAGTTCCGGTTCCCGGGGAGCTGTTTTTT
CASSLVGLAGVPVPGELFF
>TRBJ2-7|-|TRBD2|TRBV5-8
TGTGCCAGCAGCAACGGACAAGGCCTAGCGGAGCCCTACGAGCAGTACTTC
CASSNGQGLAEPYEQYF
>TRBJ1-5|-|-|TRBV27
TGTGCCAGCAGGTTAGATGCAGGAAACAGTAATCAGCCCCAGCATTTT
CASRLDAGNSNQPQHF
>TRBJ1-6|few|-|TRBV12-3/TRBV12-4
TGTGCCAGTCAGACAGGTGTGAATTCACCCCTCCACTTT
CASQTGVNSPLHF
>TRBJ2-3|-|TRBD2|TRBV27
TGTGCCAGCAGTTCGAGACTAGCGGGAGGAACAGATACGCAGTATTTT
CASSSRLAGGTDTQYF
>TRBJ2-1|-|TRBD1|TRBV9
TGTGCCAGCAGCGAGACGGGACAGAATGAGCAGTTCTTC
CASSETGQNEQFF
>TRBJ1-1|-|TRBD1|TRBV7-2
TGTGCCAGCAGCCCCCGGGGGACAGGGAACACTGAAGCTTTCTTT
CASSPRGTGNTEAFF
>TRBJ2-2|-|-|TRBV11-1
TGTGCCAGCAGCACGCACACAGGCGGTAACACCGGGGAGCTGTTTTTT
CASSTHTGGNTGELFF
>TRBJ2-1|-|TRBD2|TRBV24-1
TGTGCCACCAGTGATTTCAGGACTAGCGGCGACAATGAGCAGTTCTTC
CATSDFRTSGDNEQFF
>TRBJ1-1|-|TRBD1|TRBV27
TGTGCCAGCAGTTTAGAGACAGGGGCGAACACTGAAGCTTTCTTT
CASSLETGANTEAFF
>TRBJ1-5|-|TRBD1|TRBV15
TGTGCCACCAGCCGGACAGGGTTTGAGCCCCAGCATTTT
CATSRTGFEPQHF
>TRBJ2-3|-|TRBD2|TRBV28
TGTGCCAGCAAAACGACTGGAGCGGGGGCGGATACGCAGTATTTT
CASKTTGAGADTQYF